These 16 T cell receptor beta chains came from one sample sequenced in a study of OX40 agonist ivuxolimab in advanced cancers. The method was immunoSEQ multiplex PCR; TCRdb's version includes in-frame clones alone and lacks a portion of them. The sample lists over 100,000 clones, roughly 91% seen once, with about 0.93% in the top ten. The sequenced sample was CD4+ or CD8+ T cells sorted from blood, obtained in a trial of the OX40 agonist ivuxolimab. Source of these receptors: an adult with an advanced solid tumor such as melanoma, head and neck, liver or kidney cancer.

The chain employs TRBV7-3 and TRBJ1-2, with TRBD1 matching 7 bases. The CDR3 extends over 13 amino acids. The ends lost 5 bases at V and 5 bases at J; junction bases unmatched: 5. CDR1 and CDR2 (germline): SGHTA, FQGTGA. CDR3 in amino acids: CASSPDRVYGYTF. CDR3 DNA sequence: TGTGCCAGCAGCCCCGACAGGGTGTATGGCTACACCTTC.

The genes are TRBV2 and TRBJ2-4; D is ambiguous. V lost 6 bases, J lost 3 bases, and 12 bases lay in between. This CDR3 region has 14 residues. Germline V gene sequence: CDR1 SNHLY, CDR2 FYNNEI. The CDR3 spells CASRSVVSKNIQYF. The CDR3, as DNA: TGTGCCAGCAGGTCGGTCGTCAGCAAAAACATTCAGTACTTC.

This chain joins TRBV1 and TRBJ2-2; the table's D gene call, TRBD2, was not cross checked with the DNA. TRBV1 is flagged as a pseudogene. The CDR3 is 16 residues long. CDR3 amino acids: CTSTPGGGINTGELFF. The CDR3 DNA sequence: TGCACCAGCACCCCGGGGGGGGGAATTAACACCGGGGAGCTGTTTTTT.

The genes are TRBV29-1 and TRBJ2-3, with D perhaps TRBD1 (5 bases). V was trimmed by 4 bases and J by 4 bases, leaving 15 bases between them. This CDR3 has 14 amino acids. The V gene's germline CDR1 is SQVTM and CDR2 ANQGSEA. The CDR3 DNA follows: TGCAGCGTTGTAGACAGCCTTAGCCCAGATACGCAGTATTTT. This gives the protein CSVVDSLSPDTQYF.

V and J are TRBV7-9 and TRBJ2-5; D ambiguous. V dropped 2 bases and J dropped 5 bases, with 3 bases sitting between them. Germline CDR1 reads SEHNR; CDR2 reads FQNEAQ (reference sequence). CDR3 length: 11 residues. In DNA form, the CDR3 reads TGTGCCAGCAGCTTATGGGAGACCCAGTACTTC. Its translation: CASSLWETQYF.

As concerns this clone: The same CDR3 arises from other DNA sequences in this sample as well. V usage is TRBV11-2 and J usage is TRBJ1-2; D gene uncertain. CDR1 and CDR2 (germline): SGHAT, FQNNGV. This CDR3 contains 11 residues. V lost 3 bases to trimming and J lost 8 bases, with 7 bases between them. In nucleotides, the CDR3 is TGTGCCAGCAGCTTTCGCGGGGGCTACACCTTC. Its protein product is CASSFRGGYTF.

In nucleotides, the CDR3 is TGTGCCAGCAGCTTCGGGAACGAGCAGTACTTC. This gives the protein CASSFGNEQYF. V usage is TRBV5-6 and J usage is TRBJ2-7; tentatively, D is TRBD2 (5 bases). Germline-derived CDR1 and CDR2 are SGHDT and YYEEEE. The CDR3 has 11 amino acids. The V end lost 2 bases, the J end lost 5 bases, and 5 bases lay between the germline ends.

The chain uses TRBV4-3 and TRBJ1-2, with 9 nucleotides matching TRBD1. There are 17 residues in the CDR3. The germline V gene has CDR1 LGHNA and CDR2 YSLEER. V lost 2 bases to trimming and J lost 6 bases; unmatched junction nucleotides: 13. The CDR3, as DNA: TGCGCCAGCAGCCAAAGGCCGGGACAGGGAACATCGGATGGCTACACCTTC. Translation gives CASSQRPGQGTSDGYTF.

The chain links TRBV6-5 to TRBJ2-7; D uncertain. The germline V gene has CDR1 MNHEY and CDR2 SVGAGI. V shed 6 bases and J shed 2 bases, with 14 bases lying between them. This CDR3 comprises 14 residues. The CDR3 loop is CASRPRTDTYEQYF. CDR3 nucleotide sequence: TGTGCCAGCAGGCCCCGGACGGATACCTACGAGCAGTACTTC.

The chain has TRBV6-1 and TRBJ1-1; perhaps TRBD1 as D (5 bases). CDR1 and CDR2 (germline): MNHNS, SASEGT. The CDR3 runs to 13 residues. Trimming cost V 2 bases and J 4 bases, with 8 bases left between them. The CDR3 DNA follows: TGTGCCAGCAGTGAATTCGGGACCACTGAAGCTTTCTTT. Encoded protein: CASSEFGTTEAFF.

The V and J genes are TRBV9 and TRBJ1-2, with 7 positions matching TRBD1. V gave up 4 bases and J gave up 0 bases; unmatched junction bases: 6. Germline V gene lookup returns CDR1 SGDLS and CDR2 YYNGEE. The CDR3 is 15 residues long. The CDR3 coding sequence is TGTGCCAGCAGCCTGGGACAGACCCCTAACTATGGCTACACCTTC. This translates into CASSLGQTPNYGYTF.

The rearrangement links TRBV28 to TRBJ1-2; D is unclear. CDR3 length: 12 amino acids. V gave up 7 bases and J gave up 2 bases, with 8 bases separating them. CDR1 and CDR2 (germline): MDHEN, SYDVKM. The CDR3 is CASMRVNYGYTF. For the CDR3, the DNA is TGTGCCAGCATGCGGGTGAACTATGGCTACACCTTC.

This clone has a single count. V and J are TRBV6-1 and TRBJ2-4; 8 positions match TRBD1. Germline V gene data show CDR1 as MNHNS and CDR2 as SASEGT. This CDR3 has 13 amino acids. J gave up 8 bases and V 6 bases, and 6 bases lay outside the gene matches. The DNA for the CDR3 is TGTGCCAGCAGGCGACAGGGGATGGACATTCAGTACTTC. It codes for CASRRQGMDIQYF.

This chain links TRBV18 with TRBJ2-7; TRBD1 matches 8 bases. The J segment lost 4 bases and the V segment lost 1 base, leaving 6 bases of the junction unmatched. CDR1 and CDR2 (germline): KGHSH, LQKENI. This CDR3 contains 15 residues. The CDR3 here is CASSPLPGQEYEQYF. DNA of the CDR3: TGTGCCAGCTCACCACTTCCGGGACAGGAGTACGAGCAGTACTTC.

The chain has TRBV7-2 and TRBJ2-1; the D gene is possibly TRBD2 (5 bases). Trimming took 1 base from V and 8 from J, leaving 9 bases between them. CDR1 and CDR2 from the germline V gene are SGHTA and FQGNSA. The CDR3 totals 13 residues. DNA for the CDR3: TGTGCCAGCAGCTTAGACGGGGTGTATGAGCAGTTCTTC. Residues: CASSLDGVYEQFF.

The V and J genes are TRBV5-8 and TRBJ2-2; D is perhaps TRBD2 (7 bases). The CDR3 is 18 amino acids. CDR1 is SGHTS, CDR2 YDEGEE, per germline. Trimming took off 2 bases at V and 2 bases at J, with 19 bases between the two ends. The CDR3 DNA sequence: TGTGCCAGCAGCTTCTTTGGGGGGGCCAAGAGAAACACCGGGGAGCTGTTTTTT. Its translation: CASSFFGGAKRNTGELFF.